This T cell receptor beta chain is from a study of cytomegalovirus exposure and HLA in healthy donors. Study results and caveats: Cytomegalovirus association was assigned to under 200 TCR beta chains.

Per the germline V gene, CDR1 is DFQATT and CDR2 is SNEGSKA (reference sequence). With 6 bases clipped from V and 2 bases from J, the junction kept 1 base outside the gene matches. The CDR3 consists of 11 residues. The data were produced by immunoSEQ multiplex PCR, yet TCRdb's version contains in-frame clones alone and is incomplete. The table has roughly 250,000 clones, around nine tenths seen once. This clone was recorded only once. Its specificity is unknown. The donors were members of the validation cohort, which comprised 100 to 150 subjects and was separate from the first cohort of roughly 700 subjects.

This chain links TRBV20-1 with TRBJ2-7, with 7 bases fitting TRBD1. The sample consisted of PBMCs. The sequence was collected from a man between 18 and 35 years old in good health and CMV-seronegative. The CDR3 DNA reads TGCAGTGCAGACAGGGCCTACGAGCAGTACTTC. This sequence encodes CSADRAYEQYF.